Included here is one T cell receptor beta chain sequence, with context. V was cut by 0 bases and J by 9 bases, with 12 bases left in between. CDR1 LGHNA and CDR2 YSLEER come from the germline V gene. The length of the CDR3 is 15 residues. Under the authors' procedure: By means of reference gene primer amplification, nucleated cell counts were estimated. TCRdb keeps only in-frame clones here, not all; method: immunoSEQ multiplex PCR. V, J and clone size are those of that table, while D and trimming were read from the DNA. The sample has 25,000 to 35,000 clones; around 86% are singletons. The source of the sample is a study of blood T cell repertoires in COVID-19.

The rearrangement joins TRBV4-3 to TRBJ1-6; no firm D call. Sequencing was carried out using peripheral blood. The clonotype originates from a human donor in a cohort sampled during active COVID-19. CDR3 loop: CASSQDQRLSSPLHF. The CDR3 nucleotides read TGCGCCAGCAGCCAAGATCAGCGCCTTTCTTCACCCCTCCACTTT.